This passage covers 12 T cell receptor beta chains from one sample sequenced in a study of identical twins. TCRdb reprocessed the 5' RACE reads via MiXCR and lists one record per CDR3 protein. This repertoire shows 500,000 to 550,000 distinct CDR3 sequences, around 20% found once; its top ten account for 0.8% to 1%. The same data also contributed to another study, on T cells expressing NK-cell markers.

Sequencing input: CD4+ T cells sorted from blood. Receptors were obtained from a woman aged 18 to 35 in good health.

The chain uses TRBV19 and TRBJ2-2; 9 bases are a match to TRBD1. Germline V lookup: CDR1 LNHDA, CDR2 SQIVND (reference sequence). Germline trimming cut 6 bases from V and 3 bases from J; bases unmatched to any gene: 2. The CDR3 contains 14 residues. The CDR3 nucleotides are TGTGCCAGTAGAAGGACAGGGGACACCGGGGAGCTGTTTTTT. Translating it yields CASRRTGDTGELFF.

At least ten counts were recorded for this clonotype. V gene TRBV12-3 or TRBV12-4 combines with J gene TRBJ1-3; D not certain. Trimming removed 6 bases from V and 1 base from J, with 10 bases in between. This CDR3 is built from 14 residues. In nucleotides, the CDR3 is TGTGCCAGCAGCCCAAGTGGGTCTGGAAACACCATATATTTT. It yields the protein CASSPSGSGNTIYF.

This clonotype was seen more than once but under ten times. Here the CDR3 DNA reads TGTGCCAGCAGCTCGACCGGGACTCGGAGCTCCTACAATGAGCAGTTCTTC. Translation: CASSSTGTRSSYNEQFF. The chain joins TRBV7-9 to TRBJ2-1; a weak D match, TRBD2 (6 bases). This CDR3 has 17 residues. CDR1 is SEHNR and CDR2 is FQNEAQ in the germline V gene (reference sequence). With 4 bases removed from V and 0 bases from J, the gap between germline ends came to 16 bases.

This clonotype occurred a few times. This sequence joins TRBV20-1 and TRBJ2-5; 9 bases align to TRBD1. The CDR3 length is 13 residues. Germline V gene sequence: CDR1 DFQATT, CDR2 SNEGSKA (reference sequence). CDR3 nucleotide sequence: TGCAGCGTTAACAGGGGGCTGGTAGAGACCCAGTACTTC. Its protein is CSVNRGLVETQYF.

V usage is TRBV20-1 and J usage is TRBJ2-3; 8 bases match TRBD2. The CDR3 loop spans 11 amino acids. Looked up from germline, CDR1 is DFQATT and CDR2 is SNEGSKA (reference sequence). The CDR3 nucleotides read TGCAGCGGGAGGGCCATAAATACGCAGTATTTT. Translating it yields CSGRAINTQYF.

This chain links TRBV5-1 with TRBJ2-5; D may be TRBD2 (5 bases). V lost 2 bases to trimming and J lost 7 bases, with 18 bases between them. CDR1 is SGHRS and CDR2 is YFSETQ in the germline V gene. The CDR3 has 15 residues. CDR3 sequence reads: CASSLELERVATQYF. CDR3 in DNA: TGCGCCAGCAGCTTAGAGTTGGAGAGGGTAGCGACCCAGTACTTC. Complete variable domain (other parts from reference TRBV5-1 and TRBJ2-5): KAGVTQTPRYLIKTRGQQVTLSCSPISGHRSVSWYQQTPGQGLQFLFEYFSETQRNKGNFPGRFSGRQFSNSRSEMNVSTLELGDSALYLCASSLELERVATQYFGPGTRLLVL.

The chain combines TRBV30 with TRBJ2-7, with D perhaps TRBD1 or TRBD2 (5 bases each). Germline CDR1 and CDR2: GTSNPN and SVGIG (reference sequence). Deletions cut 3 bases from V and 2 bases from J, with 14 bases between. The CDR3 is made up of 14 amino acids. CDR3 in amino acids: CAWRGQGAPYEQYF. CDR3 in DNA: TGTGCCTGGAGAGGGCAGGGAGCACCCTACGAGCAGTACTTC.

This clonotype came up a few times. The V gene is TRBV15, the J gene TRBJ2-3; 9 bases agree with TRBD1. Germline loops: CDR1 LNHNV, CDR2 YYDKDF (reference sequence). The CDR3 sequence is 16 residues long. The junction had 5 bases not matched to a gene; V was cut back by 3 bases and J by 1 base. The CDR3 loop is CATSSWTGEGTDTQYF. CDR3 in DNA: TGTGCCACCAGCAGCTGGACAGGGGAGGGCACAGATACGCAGTATTTT. Using reference TRBV15 and TRBJ2-3 for the parts outside the CDR3, the full variable domain is DAMVIQNPRYQVTQFGKPVTLSCSQTLNHNVMYWYQQKSSQAPKLLFHYYDKDFNNEADTPDNFQSRRPNTSFCFLDIRSPGLGDTAMYLCATSSWTGEGTDTQYFGPGTRLTVL.

There are a few counts of this clonotype. The gene calls are TRBV12-3 or TRBV12-4 and TRBJ2-2; 9 bases align to TRBD1. With V trimmed by 7 bases and J by 7 bases, 7 bases remained unmatched. The CDR3 length is 14 residues. CDR3: CASILDRGNGELFF. DNA for the CDR3: TGTGCCAGCATCCTGGACAGGGGAAACGGGGAGCTGTTTTTT.

The chain uses TRBV20-1 and TRBJ2-7, with no clear D. Germline V gene lookup returns CDR1 DFQATT and CDR2 SNEGSKA (reference sequence). The CDR3 has 11 residues. Trimming took 6 bases from V and 5 from J, leaving 11 bases between them. In DNA, the CDR3 is TGCAGTGCCGCCTTAAGCCACGAGCAGTACTTC. Encoded protein: CSAALSHEQYF.

The chain couples TRBV4-1 to TRBJ2-7; D is perhaps TRBD1 (5 bases). The CDR3 is 16 amino acids. CDR1 is MGHRA, CDR2 YSYEKL, per germline. V was shortened by 0 bases and J by 2 bases, with 14 bases between the two germline ends. The CDR3 nucleotides are TGCGCCAGCAGCCAAGAGGACAAGGCGGCCACCTACGAGCAGTACTTC. Translating gives CASSQEDKAATYEQYF.

This clonotype has just a few counts. V and J are TRBV6-1 and TRBJ1-2, with 7 bases matching TRBD1. There are 12 residues in the CDR3. Germline V gene sequence: CDR1 MNHNS, CDR2 SASEGT. J gave up 8 bases and V 4 bases, and 4 bases lay outside the gene matches. In DNA, the CDR3 is TGTGCCAGCAGTGCAGGGGGAGGAGGCTACACCTTC. It encodes CASSAGGGGYTF.